Listed below are T cell receptor beta chains from one sample, sequenced in a study of T cell repertoires in ileal Crohn's disease. Sequenced by immunoSEQ multiplex PCR; TCRdb stores in-frame clones only, minus some. The sample shows roughly 1,800 clones, 84% of them seen only once. The sample taken for sequencing was ileal tissue. These receptors all stem from an adult with Crohn's disease. The CDR3 runs from the conserved cysteine through the conserved F or W. The D gene is left open where the match is weak. A row's size may be missing; if present it is once, few, many or a size class.

v_gene,abundance,d_gene,j_gene,CDR3aa,CDR3nt
TRBV27,-,-,TRBJ2-3,CASSPHLTRTDTQYF,TGTGCCAGCAGTCCTCATCTAACTCGGACAGATACGCAGTATTTT
TRBV19,-,TRBD1,TRBJ1-1,CASSIDRATEAFF,TGTGCCAGTAGTATTGACAGGGCCACTGAAGCTTTCTTT
TRBV19,-,-,TRBJ1-1,CASSIRGNTEAFF,TGTGCCAGTAGTATTCGGGGGAACACTGAAGCTTTCTTT
TRBV5-4,-,-,TRBJ2-3,CASSLDRPGTQYF,TGTGCCAGCAGCTTGGACCGACCGGGTACGCAGTATTTT
TRBV6-5,-,-,TRBJ1-1,CASSLGRQTEAFF,TGTGCCAGCAGTTTAGGCCGACAGACTGAAGCTTTCTTT
TRBV11-2,once,TRBD1,TRBJ1-3,CASSSQGGTGNTIYF,TGTGCCAGCAGCTCGCAGGGGGGAACTGGAAACACCATATATTTT
TRBV7-9,-,TRBD1,TRBJ1-4,CASSPGQATNEKLFF,TGTGCCAGCAGCCCCGGACAGGCAACTAATGAAAAACTGTTTTTT
TRBV6-1,-,TRBD1,TRBJ2-2,CASSWTGVGGELSF,TGTGCCAGCAGTTGGACAGGGGTGGGCGGGGAGCTGTCTTTT
TRBV25-1,-,TRBD1,TRBJ1-5,CASSAAGTGGSGQPQHF,TGTGCCAGCAGTGCAGCCGGGACAGGGGGCTCGGGGCAGCCCCAGCATTTT
TRBV11-2,-,-,TRBJ2-5,CASSIDPLTRETQYF,TGTGCCAGCAGCATAGACCCTCTTACCAGGGAGACCCAGTACTTC
TRBV6-6,once,TRBD1,TRBJ1-3,CASSTPGQYGNTIYF,TGTGCCAGCAGTACCCCGGGACAGTATGGAAACACCATATATTTT
TRBV6-5,-,-,TRBJ1-3,CASRSAPLGNTIYF,TGTGCCAGCAGGTCCGCGCCCCTTGGAAACACCATATATTTT
TRBV5-1,-,TRBD1,TRBJ2-7,CASSSGSGTAYEQYF,TGCGCCAGCAGCTCGGGTTCCGGGACAGCCTACGAGCAGTACTTC
TRBV10-3,-,TRBD1,TRBJ2-7,CAISGRQGANEQYF,TGTGCCATCAGTGGGAGGCAGGGGGCGAACGAGCAGTACTTC
TRBV6-1,-,-,TRBJ1-5,CASSGGGIGNQPQHF,TGTGCCAGCAGCGGGGGAGGGATAGGCAATCAGCCCCAGCATTTT
TRBV27,-,-,TRBJ2-2,CASSLSFFNTGELFF,TGTGCCAGCAGTTTATCCTTCTTCAACACCGGGGAGCTGTTTTTT
TRBV7-9,-,-,TRBJ1-5,CASSLSSGYSNQPQHF,TGTGCCAGCAGCTTATCCTCCGGGTATAGCAATCAGCCCCAGCATTTT
TRBV27,-,TRBD1,TRBJ1-6,CASSTTGGGSPLHF,TGTGCCAGCAGTACAACAGGGGGCGGTTCACCCCTCCACTTT
TRBV10-1,-,-,TRBJ2-2,CASSPRTDGELFF,TGCGCCAGCAGTCCCCGGACAGATGGGGAGCTGTTTTTT
TRBV27,-,-,TRBJ1-1,CASSSNREVNTEAFF,TGTGCCAGCAGTTCCAATAGAGAGGTGAACACTGAAGCTTTCTTT
TRBV5-8,once,TRBD2,TRBJ2-1,CASSSPPGGVNEQFF,TGTGCCAGCAGCTCTCCTCCGGGGGGGGTCAATGAGCAGTTCTTC
TRBV2,once,TRBD2,TRBJ2-7,CASRISGTSGEQYF,TGTGCCAGCAGGATATCCGGGACTAGCGGGGAGCAGTACTTC
TRBV7-2,-,-,TRBJ1-3,CATEGRGYTIYF,TGTGCCACGGAGGGCCGGGGGTACACCATATATTTT